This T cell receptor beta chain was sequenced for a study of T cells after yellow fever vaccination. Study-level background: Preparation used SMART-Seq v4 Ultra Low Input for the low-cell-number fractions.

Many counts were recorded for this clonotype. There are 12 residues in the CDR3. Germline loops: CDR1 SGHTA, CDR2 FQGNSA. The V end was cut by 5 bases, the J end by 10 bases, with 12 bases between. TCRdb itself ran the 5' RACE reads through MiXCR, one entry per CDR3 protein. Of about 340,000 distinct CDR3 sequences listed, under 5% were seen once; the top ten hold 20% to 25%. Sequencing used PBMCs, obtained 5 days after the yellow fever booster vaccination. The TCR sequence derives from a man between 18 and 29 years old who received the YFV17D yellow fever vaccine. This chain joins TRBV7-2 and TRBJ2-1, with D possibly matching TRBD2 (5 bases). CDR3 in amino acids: CASSGRDREQFF. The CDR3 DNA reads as TGTGCCAGCAGCGGGAGAGACCGGGAGCAGTTCTTC. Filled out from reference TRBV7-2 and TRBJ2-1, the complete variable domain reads GAGVSQSPSNKVTEKGKDVELRCDPISGHTALYWYRQSLGQGLEFLIYFQGNSAPDKSGLPSDRFSAERTGGSVSTLTIQRTQQEDSAVYLCASSGRDREQFFGPGTRLTVL.